This paragraph reports one TCR beta chain. The authors' processing: Amplifying reference gene primers gave estimates of nucleated cell counts. Method: immunoSEQ multiplex PCR; TCRdb's copy keeps in-frame clones and lacks some. V, J and clone size are those of that table, while D and trimming were read from the DNA. The sample holds a few hundred thousand clones, about 86% seen once. This sample is drawn from a study of blood T cell repertoires in COVID-19. Study information: The samples span acute and convalescent COVID-19 from the United States, Italy and Spain.

With 1 base removed from V and 4 bases from J, the gap between germline ends came to 11 bases. The germline V gene has CDR1 SGHRS and CDR2 YFSETQ. The CDR3 loop spans 14 amino acids. This TCR was sampled from a woman aged 30 to 39 who had recovered from COVID-19. This sequence joins TRBV5-1 and TRBJ1-2; a possible D gene is TRBD1 (5 bases). Sequencing was done on a sample of peripheral blood. CDR3 coding DNA: TGCGCCAGCAGCTTGCTGGGGGAGGGCTATGGCTACACCTTC. Translation gives CASSLLGEGYGYTF.